The 10 T cell receptor beta chains below were found in one sample sequenced in a study of CD8 T cells in Susac syndrome. Random hexamers were used to reverse transcribe 0.5 to 1 ug of RNA. Using its own MiXCR run on the immunoSEQ multiplex PCR reads, TCRdb lists one record per CDR3 protein. The table shows 300,000 to 350,000 distinct CDR3 sequences, with around 92% occurring only once. The sequencing input was CD4+ T cells from PBMCs. These receptors originate from a human donor with multiple sclerosis.

The chain carries TRBV4-3 and TRBJ2-3; the match to TRBD2 covers 7 bases. CDR3 size: 16 residues. The germline V gene has CDR1 LGHNA and CDR2 YSLEER. The V gene end was trimmed by 0 bases and the J gene end by 3 bases; junction bases not matched to a gene: 6. For the CDR3, the DNA is TGCGCCAGCAGCCAAGACGGGACTACAAAAACAGATACGCAGTATTTT. Translated: CASSQDGTTKTDTQYF.

The chain has TRBV7-9 and TRBJ1-3; TRBD1 aligns across 8 bases. Germline CDR1 and CDR2: SEHNR and FQNEAQ (reference sequence). V gave up 5 bases and J gave up 9 bases; unmatched junction bases: 12. CDR3 size: 15 residues. CDR3 coding DNA: TGTGCCAGCAGCCCCGATGCAGGGGGCGGGGGCACCATATATTTT. Amino acid sequence: CASSPDAGGGGTIYF.

This chain joins TRBV12-3 or TRBV12-4 and TRBJ2-1; 8 nucleotides agree with TRBD2. The trim removed 6 bases at V and 4 bases at J, leaving 14 bases unmatched. The CDR3 contains 17 residues. CDR3 protein: CASSRAGSGRAYNEQFF. The CDR3 DNA is TGTGCCAGCAGCCGCGCGGGGAGCGGGAGAGCTTACAATGAGCAGTTCTTC.

This chain connects TRBV30 to TRBJ2-3; 8 bases line up with TRBD2. The CDR3 is 16 amino acids. V lost 0 bases, J lost 0 bases, and 5 bases stayed unmatched. The V gene's germline CDR1 is GTSNPN and CDR2 SVGIG (reference sequence). The chain's CDR3 is CAWSVPSGPSTDTQYF. The CDR3 nucleotides are TGTGCCTGGAGTGTACCTAGCGGGCCTAGCACAGATACGCAGTATTTT.

The chain uses TRBV18 and TRBJ2-4, with TRBD2 matching 12 bases. Germline loops: CDR1 KGHSH, CDR2 LQKENI. This CDR3 spans 17 amino acids. V gave up 3 bases and J gave up 9 bases; unmatched junction bases: 12. The CDR3 loop is CASSPPAASGGVGIQYF. The CDR3 bases are TGTGCCAGCTCACCCCCGGCGGCTAGCGGGGGGGTAGGCATTCAGTACTTC.

CDR3 nucleotide sequence: TGTGCCAGCAGTGGACAGGGTAATTATCAGCCCCAGCATTTT. As protein: CASSGQGNYQPQHF. The chain has TRBV6-1 and TRBJ1-5; TRBD1 aligns across 7 bases. The CDR3 contains 14 residues. Per germline, CDR1 MNHNS and CDR2 SASEGT. The ends lost 4 bases at V and 5 bases at J; junction bases unmatched: 5.

The chain recombines TRBV7-9 with TRBJ2-3, with a possible D match to TRBD2 (6 bases). Germline V lookup: CDR1 SEHNR, CDR2 FQNEAQ (reference sequence). V was pared by 4 bases and J by 2 bases, with 19 bases between. The CDR3 runs to 17 residues. CDR3 sequence (DNA): TGTGCCAGCAGCTCCTCTCCGACTAGTCGGTCCACAGATACGCAGTATTTT. Translating gives CASSSSPTSRSTDTQYF.

The chain links TRBV5-1 to TRBJ1-2; D remains ambiguous. The CDR3 is 15 amino acids. Germline lookup yields CDR1 SGHRS and CDR2 YFSETQ. V shed 5 bases and J shed 4 bases, with 18 bases lying between them. The CDR3 is CASRQQQAGSYGYTF. CDR3 in DNA: TGCGCCAGCAGACAGCAGCAGGCCGGATCCTATGGCTACACCTTC.

This chain links TRBV25-1 with TRBJ1-1; D uncertain. The CDR3 sequence is 14 residues long. Germline CDR1 reads MGHDK; CDR2 reads SYGVNS. The V and J ends lost 1 base and 5 bases respectively, with 11 bases between them. The CDR3: CASSEFLAGTEAFF. The CDR3 DNA is TGTGCCAGCAGTGAATTTCTGGCAGGTACTGAAGCTTTCTTT. The full variable domain, rest sourced from reference TRBV25-1 and TRBJ1-1, is EADIYQTPRYLVIGTGKKITLECSQTMGHDKMYWYQQDPGMELHLIHYSYGVNSTEKGDLSSESTVSRIRTEHFPLTLESARPSHTSQYLCASSEFLAGTEAFFGQGTRLTVV.

CDR3 DNA sequence: TGTGCCAGCAGCCCAGGGGGCGCGGGAACCGGGGAGCTGTTTTTT. It translates to CASSPGGAGTGELFF. The chain couples TRBV12-3 or TRBV12-4 to TRBJ2-2; 8 nucleotides match TRBD1. J was trimmed by 5 bases and V by 6 bases; bases with no gene match: 8. CDR3 length equals 15 residues.